Each of the 14 T cell receptor beta chains below was sequenced from the same sample in a study of cytomegalovirus exposure and HLA in healthy donors. The PCR employed 60 Vbeta primers together with 13 Jbeta primers. The data were produced by immunoSEQ multiplex PCR, yet TCRdb's version contains in-frame clones alone and is incomplete. The table includes tens of thousands of clones, 79% detected once. Sequences were obtained from PBMCs. These receptors all come from a woman aged 40 to 50 in good health and CMV-seropositive.

The rearrangement uses TRBV18 and TRBJ2-5; 12 bases are shared with TRBD2. The CDR3 loop spans 15 amino acids. After removal of 2 bases from V and 4 bases from J, the junction contained 2 bases not matched to a gene. CDR1 KGHSH and CDR2 LQKENI come from the germline V gene. The CDR3 spells CASSPGLAGLETQYF. CDR3 in DNA: TGTGCCAGCTCACCAGGACTAGCGGGATTAGAGACCCAGTACTTC.

The gene calls are TRBV4-3 and TRBJ1-5, with 7 bases that match TRBD1. V dropped 0 bases and J dropped 2; count of bases not matched to a gene: 10. CDR1 and CDR2 from the germline V gene are LGHNA and YSLEER. The CDR3 covers 18 residues. CDR3 protein: CASSQDQARGGRNQPQHF. CDR3 nucleotides: TGCGCCAGCAGCCAAGATCAAGCCCGAGGGGGCCGCAATCAGCCCCAGCATTTT.

The CDR3 sequence is CASSLAGGSRTDTQYF. CDR3 coding DNA: TGTGCCAGCAGCTTGGCCGGCGGCAGTCGCACAGATACGCAGTATTTT. The gene calls are TRBV5-4 and TRBJ2-3; the D is unclear. Germline loops: CDR1 SGHNT, CDR2 YYREEE (reference sequence). V was shortened by 0 bases and J by 1 base, with 12 bases between the two germline ends. The CDR3 loop spans 16 amino acids. The full variable domain, rest sourced from reference TRBV5-4 and TRBJ2-3, is ETGVTQSPTHLIKTRGQQVTLRCSSQSGHNTVSWYQQALGQGPQFIFQYYREEENGRGNFPPRFSGLQFPNYSSELNVNALELDDSALYLCASSLAGGSRTDTQYFGPGTRLTVL.

V gene TRBV6-4 combines with J gene TRBJ2-5; tentatively, D is TRBD1 (6 bases). The CDR3 spans 13 residues. V lost 3 bases, J lost 3 bases, and 8 bases lay in between. Germline CDR1 and CDR2: MRHNA and SNTAGT. In DNA, the CDR3 is TGTGCCAGCAGTGAGTCAGGGGAAGAGACCCAGTACTTC. Its protein product is CASSESGEETQYF.

The V gene is TRBV5-8, the J gene TRBJ1-1; D unclear. V lost 0 bases and J 11 bases, leaving 8 bases between the germline ends. Germline V CDR1 and CDR2: SGHTS, YDEGEE. The CDR3 is made up of 11 amino acids. DNA for the CDR3: TGTGCCAGCAGCTTGGAGACAAGGGCTTTCTTT. Encoded protein: CASSLETRAFF.

There are a few counts of this clone. CDR3 region: CASTSLESVEKLFF. The CDR3 bases are TGTGCCAGCACCTCCCTAGAATCCGTTGAAAAACTGTTTTTT. V usage is TRBV25-1 and J usage is TRBJ1-4; the D is unclear. The germline V gene encodes CDR1 MGHDK and CDR2 SYGVNS. Trimming removed 7 bases at V and 7 bases at J, with 16 bases between. The CDR3 loop spans 14 amino acids.

Comment on this clone: Other nucleotide sequences in the sample specify the same CDR3. This rearrangement joins TRBV5-1 to TRBJ1-1, with D uncertain. With 1 base removed from V and 1 base from J, the gap between germline ends came to 8 bases. CDR1 is SGHRS, CDR2 YFSETQ, per germline. This CDR3 has 14 residues. CDR3 nucleotides: TGCGCCAGCAGCTTGCAACCCGGGAACACTGAAGCTTTCTTT. It translates to CASSLQPGNTEAFF.

The chain links TRBV9 to TRBJ1-1; D unresolved. V lost 0 bases and J lost 2, with 11 bases in between. The CDR3 covers 15 residues. Germline V gives CDR1 SGDLS, CDR2 YYNGEE. CDR3 loop: CASSVVAGLNTEAFF. The CDR3 DNA sequence: TGTGCCAGCAGCGTAGTTGCGGGTCTAAACACTGAAGCTTTCTTT. The whole variable domain, remainder taken from reference TRBV9 and TRBJ1-1, is DSGVTQTPKHLITATGQRVTLRCSPRSGDLSVYWYQQSLDQGLQFLIQYYNGEERAKGNILERFSAQQFPDLHSELNLSSLELGDSALYFCASSVVAGLNTEAFFGQGTRLTVV.

The chain joins TRBV28 to TRBJ1-5; 7 nucleotides agree with TRBD1. The CDR3 is made up of 14 amino acids. Germline CDR1 reads MDHEN; CDR2 reads SYDVKM. Germline trimming cut 6 bases from V and 9 bases from J; bases unmatched to any gene: 11. The CDR3 here is CASSNRRGRGPQHF. CDR3 sequence (DNA): TGTGCCAGCAGCAATAGGAGGGGGCGGGGGCCCCAGCATTTT.

Here the CDR3 DNA reads TGTGCCAGCAGTTCTGGACAGGGGCGCGGCTACACCTTC. Translation: CASSSGQGRGYTF. V usage is TRBV27 and J usage is TRBJ1-2; TRBD1 aligns across 9 bases. The CDR3 contains 13 residues. J gave up 8 bases and V 4 bases, and 5 bases lay outside the gene matches. CDR1 and CDR2 (germline): MNHEY, SMNVEV (reference sequence).

In nucleotides, the CDR3 is TGCGCCAGCAGCACCGGACAGGGTGAAGCTTTCTTT. As protein: CASSTGQGEAFF. V gene TRBV5-1 combines with J gene TRBJ1-1; 8 bases fit TRBD1. The CDR3 runs 12 residues. V shed 4 bases, J shed 7 bases, and the junction held 3 bases outside the gene matches. CDR1 and CDR2 (germline): SGHRS, YFSETQ. The whole variable domain, filled in from reference TRBV5-1 and TRBJ1-1, reads KAGVTQTPRYLIKTRGQQVTLSCSPISGHRSVSWYQQTPGQGLQFLFEYFSETQRNKGNFPGRFSGRQFSNSRSEMNVSTLELGDSALYLCASSTGQGEAFFGQGTRLTVV.

This clone was observed a single time. The chain employs TRBV7-2 and TRBJ2-7; D is undetermined. V was shortened by 0 bases and J by 8 bases, with 8 bases between the two germline ends. In germline, CDR1 is SGHTA, CDR2 FQGNSA. The CDR3 has 12 amino acids. The DNA for the CDR3 is TGTGCCAGCAGCTTAGCTCTTAATCAGCAGTACTTC. Its protein is CASSLALNQQYF.

CDR3 loop: CAISGPGGTEAFF. As DNA, the CDR3 is TGTGCCATCTCGGGCCCAGGGGGTACTGAAGCTTTCTTT. The chain uses TRBV10-3 and TRBJ1-1, with TRBD1 matching 7 bases. Germline trimming cut 8 bases from V and 5 bases from J; bases unmatched to any gene: 8. The CDR3 loop spans 13 amino acids. Germline V gives CDR1 ENHRY, CDR2 SYGVKD.

The gene calls are TRBV29-1 and TRBJ1-1; TRBD1 matches 7 bases. This CDR3 comprises 13 residues. J lost 7 bases, V lost 5 bases, and 10 bases had no gene match. CDR1 and CDR2 from the germline V gene are SQVTM and ANQGSEA. The CDR3 nucleotides are TGCAGCGTTCATAAGAGGGACAGACTTGAAGCTTTCTTT. The encoded protein is CSVHKRDRLEAFF. Full variable domain (remainder filled in from reference TRBV29-1 and TRBJ1-1): SAVISQKPSRDICQRGTSLTIQCQVDSQVTMMFWYRQQPGQSLTLIATANQGSEATYESGFVIDKFPISRPNLTFSTLTVSNMSPEDSSIYLCSVHKRDRLEAFFGQGTRLTVV.